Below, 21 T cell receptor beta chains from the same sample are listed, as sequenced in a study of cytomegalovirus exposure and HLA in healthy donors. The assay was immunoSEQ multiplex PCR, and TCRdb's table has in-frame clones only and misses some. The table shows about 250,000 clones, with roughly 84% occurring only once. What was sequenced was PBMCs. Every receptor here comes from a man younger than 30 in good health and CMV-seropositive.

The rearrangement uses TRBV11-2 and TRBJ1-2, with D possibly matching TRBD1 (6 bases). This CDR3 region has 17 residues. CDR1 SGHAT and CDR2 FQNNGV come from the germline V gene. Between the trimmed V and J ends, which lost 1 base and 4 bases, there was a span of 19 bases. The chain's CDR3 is CASSLGGAGEWVYGYTF. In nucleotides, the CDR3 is TGTGCCAGCAGCTTAGGAGGGGCAGGGGAGTGGGTCTATGGCTACACCTTC.

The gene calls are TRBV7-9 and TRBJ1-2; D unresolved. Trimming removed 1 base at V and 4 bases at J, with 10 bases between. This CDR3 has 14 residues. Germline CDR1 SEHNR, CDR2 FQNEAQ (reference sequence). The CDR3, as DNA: TGTGCCAGCAGCTTAGGAGGGAGAAGCTATGGCTACACCTTC. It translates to CASSLGGRSYGYTF. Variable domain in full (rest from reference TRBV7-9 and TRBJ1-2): DTGVSQNPRHKITKRGQNVTFRCDPISEHNRLYWYRQTLGQGPEFLTYFQNEAQLEKSRLLSDRFSAERPKGSFSTLEIQRTEQGDSAMYLCASSLGGRSYGYTFGSGTRLTVV.

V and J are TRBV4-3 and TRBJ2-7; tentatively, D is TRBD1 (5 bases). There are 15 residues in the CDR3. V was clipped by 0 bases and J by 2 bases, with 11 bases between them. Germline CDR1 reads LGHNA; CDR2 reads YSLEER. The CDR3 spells CASSQDTRQTYEQYF. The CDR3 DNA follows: TGCGCCAGCAGCCAAGATACGAGACAGACCTACGAGCAGTACTTC.

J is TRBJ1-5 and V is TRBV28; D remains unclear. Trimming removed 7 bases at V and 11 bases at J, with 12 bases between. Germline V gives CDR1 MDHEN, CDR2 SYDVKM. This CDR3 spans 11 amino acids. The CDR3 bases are TGTGCCAGCAATCTACTTGGAGCCCAGCATTTT. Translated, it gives CASNLLGAQHF.

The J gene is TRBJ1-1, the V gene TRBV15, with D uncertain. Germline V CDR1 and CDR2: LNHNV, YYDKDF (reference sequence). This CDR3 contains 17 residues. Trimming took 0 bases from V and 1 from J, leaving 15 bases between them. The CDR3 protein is CATSRDRVIARNTEAFF. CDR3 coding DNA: TGTGCCACCAGCAGAGATAGGGTTATTGCGCGGAACACTGAAGCTTTCTTT.

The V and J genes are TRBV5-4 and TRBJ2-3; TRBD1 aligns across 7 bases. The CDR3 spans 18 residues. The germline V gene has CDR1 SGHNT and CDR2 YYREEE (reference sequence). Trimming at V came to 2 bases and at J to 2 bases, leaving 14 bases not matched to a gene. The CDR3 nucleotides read TGTGCCAGCAGCTTCTCACGGGACAGCATCTACTCCACAGATACGCAGTATTTT. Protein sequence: CASSFSRDSIYSTDTQYF.

The CDR3, as DNA: TGTGCCAGCAGCTGGGGATACGAGCAGTACTTC. It yields the protein CASSWGYEQYF. The chain has TRBV5-6 and TRBJ2-7, with D hard to call. Between the trimmed V and J ends, which lost 3 bases and 4 bases, there was a span of 5 bases. CDR1 SGHDT and CDR2 YYEEEE come from the germline V gene. The CDR3 loop spans 11 amino acids. The whole variable domain, filled in from reference TRBV5-6 and TRBJ2-7, reads DAGVTQSPTHLIKTRGQQVTLRCSPKSGHDTVSWYQQALGQGPQFIFQYYEEEERQRGNFPDRFSGHQFPNYSSELNVNALLLGDSALYLCASSWGYEQYFGPGTRLTVT.

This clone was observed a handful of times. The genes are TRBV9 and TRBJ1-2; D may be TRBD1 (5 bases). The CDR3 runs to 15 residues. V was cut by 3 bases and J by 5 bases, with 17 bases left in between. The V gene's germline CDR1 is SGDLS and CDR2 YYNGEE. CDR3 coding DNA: TGTGCCAGCAGCGCCGGCCTGAAGGGGAGATATGGCTACACCTTC. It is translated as CASSAGLKGRYGYTF.

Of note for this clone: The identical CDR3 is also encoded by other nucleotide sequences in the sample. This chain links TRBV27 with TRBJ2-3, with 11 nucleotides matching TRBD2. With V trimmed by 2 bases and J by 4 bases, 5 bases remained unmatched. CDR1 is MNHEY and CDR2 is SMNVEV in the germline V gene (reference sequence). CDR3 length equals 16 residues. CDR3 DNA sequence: TGTGCCAGCAGTTTAACGTTAGCGGGAGGGCCAGATACGCAGTATTTT. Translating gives CASSLTLAGGPDTQYF.

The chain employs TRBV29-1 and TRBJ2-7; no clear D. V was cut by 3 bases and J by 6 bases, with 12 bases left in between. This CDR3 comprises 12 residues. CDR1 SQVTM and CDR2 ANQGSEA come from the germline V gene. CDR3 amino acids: CSVEANPGEQYF. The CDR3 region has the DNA TGCAGCGTTGAGGCCAACCCGGGCGAGCAGTACTTC.

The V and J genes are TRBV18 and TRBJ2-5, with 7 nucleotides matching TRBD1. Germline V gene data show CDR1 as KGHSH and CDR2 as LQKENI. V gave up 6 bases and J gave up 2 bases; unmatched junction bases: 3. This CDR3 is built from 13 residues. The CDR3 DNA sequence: TGTGCCAGCTCGCCGGGACAGCAAGAGACCCAGTACTTC. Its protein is CASSPGQQETQYF. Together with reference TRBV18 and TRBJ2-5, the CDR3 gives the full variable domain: NAGVMQNPRHLVRRRGQEARLRCSPMKGHSHVYWYRQLPEEGLKFMVYLQKENIIDESGMPKERFSAEFPKEGPSILRIQQVVRGDSAAYFCASSPGQQETQYFGPGTRLLVL.

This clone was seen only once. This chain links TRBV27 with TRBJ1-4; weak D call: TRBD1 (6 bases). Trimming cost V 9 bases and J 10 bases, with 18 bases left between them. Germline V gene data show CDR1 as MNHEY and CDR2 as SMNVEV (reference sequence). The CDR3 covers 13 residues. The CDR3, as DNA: TGTGCCAGTTCGGTACAGGGTGGCGGAAAACTGTTTTTT. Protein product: CASSVQGGGKLFF.

In DNA form, the CDR3 reads TGTGCCAGCAGCTCTAGCGGGAGCGGGAAGGCAGAGGCGCAGTATTTT. It translates to CASSSSGSGKAEAQYF. The rearrangement links TRBV4-2 to TRBJ2-3; 10 bases map to TRBD2. This CDR3 has 16 amino acids. The V and J ends lost 5 bases and 10 bases, in that order; junction bases with no gene match: 15. The germline CDR1 and CDR2 sequences are LGHNA and YNFKEQ.

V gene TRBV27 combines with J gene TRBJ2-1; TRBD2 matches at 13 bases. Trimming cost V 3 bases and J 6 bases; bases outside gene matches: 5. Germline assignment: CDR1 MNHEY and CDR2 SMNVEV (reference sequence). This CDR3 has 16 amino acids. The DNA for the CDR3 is TGTGCCAGCAGTTTTACTAGCGGGAGGGGTGGCAATGAGCAGTTCTTC. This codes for CASSFTSGRGGNEQFF.

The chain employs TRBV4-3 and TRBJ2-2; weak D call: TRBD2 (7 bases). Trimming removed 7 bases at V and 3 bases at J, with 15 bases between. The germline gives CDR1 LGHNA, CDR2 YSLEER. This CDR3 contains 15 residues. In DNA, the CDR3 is TGCGCCAGCAAAAACGGGGGGCCCGACACCGGGGAGCTGTTTTTT. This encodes CASKNGGPDTGELFF.

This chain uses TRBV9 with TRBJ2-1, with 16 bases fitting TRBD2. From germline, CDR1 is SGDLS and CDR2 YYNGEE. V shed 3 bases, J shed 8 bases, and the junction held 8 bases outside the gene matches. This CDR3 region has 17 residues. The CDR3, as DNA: TGTGCCAGCAGCGCGGGGACTAGCGGGAGGGTTAAGGATGAGCAGTTCTTC. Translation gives CASSAGTSGRVKDEQFF.

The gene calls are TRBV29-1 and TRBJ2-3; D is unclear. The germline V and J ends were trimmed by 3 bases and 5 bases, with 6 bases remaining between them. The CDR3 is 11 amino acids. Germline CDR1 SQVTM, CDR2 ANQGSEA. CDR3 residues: CSVDPEDTQYF. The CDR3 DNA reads TGCAGCGTTGACCCAGAAGATACGCAGTATTTT.

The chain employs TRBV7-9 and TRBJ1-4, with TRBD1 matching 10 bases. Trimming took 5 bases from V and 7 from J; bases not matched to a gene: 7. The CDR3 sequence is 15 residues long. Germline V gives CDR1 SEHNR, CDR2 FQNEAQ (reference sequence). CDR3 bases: TGTGCCAGCAGCAAGGAGGGGACAGGGGTTGAAAAACTGTTTTTT. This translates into CASSKEGTGVEKLFF. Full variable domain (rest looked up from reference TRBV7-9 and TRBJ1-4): DTGVSQNPRHKITKRGQNVTFRCDPISEHNRLYWYRQTLGQGPEFLTYFQNEAQLEKSRLLSDRFSAERPKGSFSTLEIQRTEQGDSAMYLCASSKEGTGVEKLFFGSGTQLSVL.

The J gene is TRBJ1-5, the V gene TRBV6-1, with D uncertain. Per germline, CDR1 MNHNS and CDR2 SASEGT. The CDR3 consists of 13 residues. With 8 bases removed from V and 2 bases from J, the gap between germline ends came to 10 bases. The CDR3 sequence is CASDLAGNQPQHF. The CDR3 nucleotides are TGTGCCAGCGATCTGGCCGGCAATCAGCCCCAGCATTTT.

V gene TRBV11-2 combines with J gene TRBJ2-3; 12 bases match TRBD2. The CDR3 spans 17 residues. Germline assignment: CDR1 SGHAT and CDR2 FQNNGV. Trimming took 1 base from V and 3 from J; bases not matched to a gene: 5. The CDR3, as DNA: TGTGCCAGCAGCTTAGGGGTGACTAGCGGGAGAACAGATACGCAGTATTTT. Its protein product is CASSLGVTSGRTDTQYF.

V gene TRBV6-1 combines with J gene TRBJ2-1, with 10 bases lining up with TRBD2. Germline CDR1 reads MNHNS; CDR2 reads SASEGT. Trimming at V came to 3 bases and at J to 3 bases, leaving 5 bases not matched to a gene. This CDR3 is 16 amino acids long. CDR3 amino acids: CASSDLAGDYYNEQFF. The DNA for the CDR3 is TGTGCCAGCAGTGACCTAGCGGGGGACTACTACAATGAGCAGTTCTTC.